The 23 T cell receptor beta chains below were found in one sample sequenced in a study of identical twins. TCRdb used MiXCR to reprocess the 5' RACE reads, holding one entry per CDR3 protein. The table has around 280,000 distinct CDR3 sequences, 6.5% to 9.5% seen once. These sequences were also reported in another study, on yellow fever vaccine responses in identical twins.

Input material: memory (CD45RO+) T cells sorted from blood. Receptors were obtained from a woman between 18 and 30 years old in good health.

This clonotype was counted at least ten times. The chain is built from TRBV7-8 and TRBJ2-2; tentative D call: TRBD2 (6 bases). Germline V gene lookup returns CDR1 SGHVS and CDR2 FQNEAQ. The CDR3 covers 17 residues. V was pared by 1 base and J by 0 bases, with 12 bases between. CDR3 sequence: CASSLVWEVSNTGELFF. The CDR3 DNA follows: TGTGCCAGCAGCTTAGTCTGGGAGGTATCGAACACCGGGGAGCTGTTTTTT.

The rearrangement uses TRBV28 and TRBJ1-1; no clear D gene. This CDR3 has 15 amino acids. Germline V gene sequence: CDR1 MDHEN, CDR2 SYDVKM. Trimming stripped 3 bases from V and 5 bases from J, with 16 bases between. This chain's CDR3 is CASSFIKVRRTEAFF. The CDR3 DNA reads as TGTGCCAGCAGTTTTATAAAGGTCCGCCGAACTGAAGCTTTCTTT.

This chain's CDR3 is CASSPGLAVEQFF. CDR3 DNA: TGTGCCAGCAGCCCCGGACTAGCAGTTGAGCAGTTCTTC. The chain combines TRBV6-1 with TRBJ2-1, with 8 bases aligning to TRBD2. With 6 bases clipped from V and 9 bases from J, the junction kept 7 bases outside the gene matches. Looked up from germline, CDR1 is MNHNS and CDR2 is SASEGT. The CDR3 is 13 amino acids.

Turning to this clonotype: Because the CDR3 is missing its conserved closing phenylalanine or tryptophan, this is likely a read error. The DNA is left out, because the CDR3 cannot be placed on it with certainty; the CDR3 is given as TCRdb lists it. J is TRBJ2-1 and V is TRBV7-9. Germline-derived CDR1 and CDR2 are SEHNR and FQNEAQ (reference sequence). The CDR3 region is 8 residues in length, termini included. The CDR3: CASSLVEL.

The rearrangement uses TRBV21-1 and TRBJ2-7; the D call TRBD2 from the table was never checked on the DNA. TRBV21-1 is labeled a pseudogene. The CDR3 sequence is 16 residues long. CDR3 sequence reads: CASSSSGRSDCYEQYF. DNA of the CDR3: TGTGCCAGCAGCTCTAGCGGGAGAAGTGATTGTTACGAGCAGTACTTC.

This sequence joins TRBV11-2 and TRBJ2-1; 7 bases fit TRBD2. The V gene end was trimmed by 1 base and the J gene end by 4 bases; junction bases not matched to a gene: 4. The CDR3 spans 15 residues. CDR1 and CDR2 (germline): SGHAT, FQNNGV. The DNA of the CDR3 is TGTGCCAGCAGCTTAGTGGTAGCGGGTTACAATGAGCAGTTCTTC. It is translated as CASSLVVAGYNEQFF. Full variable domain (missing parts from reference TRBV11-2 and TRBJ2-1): EAGVAQSPRYKIIEKRQSVAFWCNPISGHATLYWYQQILGQGPKLLIQFQNNGVVDDSQLPKDRFSAERLKGVDSTLKIQPAKLEDSAVYLCASSLVVAGYNEQFFGPGTRLTVL.

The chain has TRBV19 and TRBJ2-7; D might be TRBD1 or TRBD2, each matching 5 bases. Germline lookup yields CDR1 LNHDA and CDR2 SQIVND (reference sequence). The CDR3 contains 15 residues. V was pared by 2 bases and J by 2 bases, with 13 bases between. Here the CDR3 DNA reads TGTGCCAGTAGTATATCATGGGGGAGCCCCTACGAGCAGTACTTC. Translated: CASSISWGSPYEQYF.

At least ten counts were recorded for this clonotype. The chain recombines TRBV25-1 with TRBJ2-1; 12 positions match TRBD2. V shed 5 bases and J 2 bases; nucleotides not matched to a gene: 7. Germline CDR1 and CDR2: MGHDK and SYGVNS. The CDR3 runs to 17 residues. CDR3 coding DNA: TGTGCCAGCAGTACACGGACTAGCGGGACCACCTACAATGAGCAGTTCTTC. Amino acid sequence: CASSTRTSGTTYNEQFF. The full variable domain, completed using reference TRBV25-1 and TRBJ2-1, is EADIYQTPRYLVIGTGKKITLECSQTMGHDKMYWYQQDPGMELHLIHYSYGVNSTEKGDLSSESTVSRIRTEHFPLTLESARPSHTSQYLCASSTRTSGTTYNEQFFGPGTRLTVL.

CDR3 protein: CASSLGGPNTNEQFF. In nucleotides, the CDR3 is TGCGCCAGCAGTCTGGGGGGACCAAATACCAATGAGCAGTTCTTC. The chain employs TRBV5-1 and TRBJ2-1; D perhaps matches TRBD2 (6 bases). Germline V CDR1 and CDR2: SGHRS, YFSETQ. Trimming removed 5 bases from V and 6 bases from J, with 18 bases in between. The CDR3 length is 15 residues.

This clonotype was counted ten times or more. The CDR3 sequence: CSGRLAGDREQFF. The CDR3 DNA is TGCAGCGGTAGACTAGCGGGAGATCGTGAGCAGTTCTTC. The chain has TRBV29-1 and TRBJ2-1; 12 nucleotides align to TRBD2. The CDR3 contains 13 residues. Looked up from germline, CDR1 is SQVTM and CDR2 is ANQGSEA. Trimming took 7 bases from V and 9 from J; bases not matched to a gene: 7.

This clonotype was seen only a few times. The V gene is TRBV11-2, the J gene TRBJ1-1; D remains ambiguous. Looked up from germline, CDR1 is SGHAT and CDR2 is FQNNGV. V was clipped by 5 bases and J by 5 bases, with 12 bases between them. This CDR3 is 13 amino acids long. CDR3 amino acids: CASSPVTGTEAFF. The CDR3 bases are TGTGCCAGCAGCCCCGTCACTGGGACTGAAGCTTTCTTT.

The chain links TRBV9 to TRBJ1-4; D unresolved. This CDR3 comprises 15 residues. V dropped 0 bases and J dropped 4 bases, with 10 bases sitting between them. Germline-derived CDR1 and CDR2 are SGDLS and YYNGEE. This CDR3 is CASSVGLKVNEKLFF. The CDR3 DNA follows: TGTGCCAGCAGCGTAGGACTGAAGGTTAATGAAAAACTGTTTTTT.

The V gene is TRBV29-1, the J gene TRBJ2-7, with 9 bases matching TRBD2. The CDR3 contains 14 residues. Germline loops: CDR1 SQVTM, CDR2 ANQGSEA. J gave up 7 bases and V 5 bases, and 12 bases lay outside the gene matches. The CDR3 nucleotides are TGCAGCGTTACCGTGACTAGCGGTGGTAGGGAGCAGTACTTC. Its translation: CSVTVTSGGREQYF.

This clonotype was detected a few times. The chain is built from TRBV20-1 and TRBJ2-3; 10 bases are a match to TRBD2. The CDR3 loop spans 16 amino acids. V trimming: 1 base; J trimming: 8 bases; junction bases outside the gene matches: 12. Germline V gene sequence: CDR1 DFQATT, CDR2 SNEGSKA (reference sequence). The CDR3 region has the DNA TGCAGTGCTAGAGGGGGAGCGGGGGGGCCTCTCTTTACGCAGTATTTT. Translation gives CSARGGAGGPLFTQYF.

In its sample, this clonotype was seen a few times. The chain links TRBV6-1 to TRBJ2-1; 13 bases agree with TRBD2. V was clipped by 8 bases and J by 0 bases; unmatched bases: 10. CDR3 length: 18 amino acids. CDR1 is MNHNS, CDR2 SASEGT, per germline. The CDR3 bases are TGTGCCAGCGGAGACGGACTAGCGGGAGCTGCCTCCTACAATGAGCAGTTCTTC. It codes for CASGDGLAGAASYNEQFF.

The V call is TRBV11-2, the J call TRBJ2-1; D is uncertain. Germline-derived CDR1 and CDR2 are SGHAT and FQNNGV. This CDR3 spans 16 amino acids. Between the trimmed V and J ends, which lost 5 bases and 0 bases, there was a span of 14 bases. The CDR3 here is CASSRAGDFSYNEQFF. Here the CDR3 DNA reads TGTGCCAGCAGCCGGGCCGGAGATTTCTCCTACAATGAGCAGTTCTTC.

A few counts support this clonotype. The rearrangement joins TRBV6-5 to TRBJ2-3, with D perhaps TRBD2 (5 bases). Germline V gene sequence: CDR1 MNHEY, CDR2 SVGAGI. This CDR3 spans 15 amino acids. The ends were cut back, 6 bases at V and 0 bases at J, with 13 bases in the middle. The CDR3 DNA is TGTGCCAGCAGCCACTCCAGCGGCAGCACAGATACGCAGTATTTT. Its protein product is CASSHSSGSTDTQYF.

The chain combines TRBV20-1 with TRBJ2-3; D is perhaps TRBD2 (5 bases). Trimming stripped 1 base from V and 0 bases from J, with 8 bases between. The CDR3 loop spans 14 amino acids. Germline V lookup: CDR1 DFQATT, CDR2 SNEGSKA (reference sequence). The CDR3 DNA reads TGCAGTGCTAGAGTAGCGTCTAGCACAGATACGCAGTATTTT. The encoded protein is CSARVASSTDTQYF.

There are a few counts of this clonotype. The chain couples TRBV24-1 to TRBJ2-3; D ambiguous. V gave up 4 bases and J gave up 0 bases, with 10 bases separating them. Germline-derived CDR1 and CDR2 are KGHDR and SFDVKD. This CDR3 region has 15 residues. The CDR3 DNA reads TGTGCCACCAGTGACCGAAAGGACAGCACAGATACGCAGTATTTT. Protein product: CATSDRKDSTDTQYF.

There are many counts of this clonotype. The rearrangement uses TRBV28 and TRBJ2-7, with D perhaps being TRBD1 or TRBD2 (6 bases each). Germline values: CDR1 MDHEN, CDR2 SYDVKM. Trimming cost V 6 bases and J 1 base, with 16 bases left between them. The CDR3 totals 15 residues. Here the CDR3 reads CASSGGGWTSYEQYF. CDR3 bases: TGTGCCAGCAGCGGAGGGGGATGGACATCCTACGAGCAGTACTTC.

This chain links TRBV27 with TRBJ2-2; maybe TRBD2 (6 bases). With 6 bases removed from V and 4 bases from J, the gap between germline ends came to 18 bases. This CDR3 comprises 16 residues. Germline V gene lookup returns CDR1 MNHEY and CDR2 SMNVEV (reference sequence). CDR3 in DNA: TGTGCCAGCAGCTTTGGCGGGGCGATGGGCACCGGGGAGCTGTTTTTT. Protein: CASSFGGAMGTGELFF.

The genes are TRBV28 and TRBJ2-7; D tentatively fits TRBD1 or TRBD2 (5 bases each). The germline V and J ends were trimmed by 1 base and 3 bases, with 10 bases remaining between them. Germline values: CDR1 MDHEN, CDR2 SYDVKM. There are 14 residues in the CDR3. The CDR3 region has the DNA TGTGCCAGCAGTTTATCGCAGGGAGTCTACGAGCAGTACGTC. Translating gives CASSLSQGVYEQYV.

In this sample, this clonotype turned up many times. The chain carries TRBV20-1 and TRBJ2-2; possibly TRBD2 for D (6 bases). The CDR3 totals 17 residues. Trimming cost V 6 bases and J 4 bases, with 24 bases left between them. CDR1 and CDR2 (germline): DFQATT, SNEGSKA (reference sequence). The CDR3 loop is CSARKAGGGLITGELFF. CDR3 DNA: TGCAGTGCCCGAAAAGCTGGGGGAGGATTAATCACCGGGGAGCTGTTTTTT.